The next 7 T cell receptor beta chains were all read from a single sample in a study of T cells in Graves' hyperthyroidism and ophthalmopathy. The source material, RNA transcripts, was used to amplify TCR beta CDR3 regions. Researchers ran a first-round RT-PCR on the TCR CDR3 using the HTBI primer set. MiXCR, applied by TCRdb to the multiplex PCR reads, yields one record per CDR3 protein. The repertoire holds approximately 490,000 distinct CDR3 sequences, 22% seen once, with about 53% in the top ten. Sequences were obtained from blood. The receptors stem from a woman in her seventies with Graves' ophthalmopathy.

This rearrangement joins TRBV2 to TRBJ1-2; 7 bases are shared with TRBD1. This CDR3 region has 16 residues. The trim removed 7 bases at V and 8 bases at J, leaving 19 bases unmatched. The germline gives CDR1 SNHLY, CDR2 FYNNEI. CDR3 sequence (DNA): TGTGCCAGCACTGCGGGGACAGAGGTCCCCACGGGGGGCTACACCTTC. Translated, it gives CASTAGTEVPTGGYTF.

The chain couples TRBV4-3 to TRBJ2-7; unclear D gene. Germline assignment: CDR1 LGHNA and CDR2 YSLEER. The V end was cut by 3 bases, the J end by 3 bases, with 9 bases between. The CDR3 totals 13 residues. CDR3 sequence reads: CASSQATNYEQYF. In DNA form, the CDR3 reads TGCGCCAGCAGCCAGGCCACCAACTACGAGCAGTACTTC.

The chain is built from TRBV19 and TRBJ2-6; 7 bases map to TRBD1. Per the germline V gene, CDR1 is LNHDA and CDR2 is SQIVND (reference sequence). CDR3 size: 16 residues. The V and J ends lost 2 bases and 1 base, in that order; junction bases with no gene match: 2. CDR3 DNA sequence: TGTGCCAGTAGTATATACAGGGGTTCTGGGGCCAACGTCCTGACTTTC. Translation gives CASSIYRGSGANVLTF.

This chain uses TRBV18 with TRBJ2-7; D remains ambiguous. Trimming took 4 bases from V and 2 from J, leaving 12 bases between them. In germline, CDR1 is KGHSH, CDR2 LQKENI. The CDR3 length is 14 residues. Here the CDR3 DNA reads TGTGCCAGCTCACAGGACCTAAACGCCTACGAGCAGTACTTC. Its protein is CASSQDLNAYEQYF.

This clonotype showed up many times. The chain links TRBV7-9 to TRBJ1-1, with TRBD1 as a possible D gene (6 bases). There are 13 residues in the CDR3. Germline V gene data show CDR1 as SEHNR and CDR2 as FQNEAQ (reference sequence). V dropped 1 base and J dropped 4 bases, with 7 bases sitting between them. The CDR3 sequence: CASSLDRATEAFF. CDR3 sequence (DNA): TGTGCCAGCAGCTTAGACAGGGCCACTGAAGCTTTCTTT.

The genes are TRBV3-1 and TRBJ2-2; possible D gene TRBD1, 5 bases. Germline V gene lookup returns CDR1 LGHDT and CDR2 YNNKEL (reference sequence). The CDR3 runs 15 residues. The germline V and J ends were trimmed by 4 bases and 1 base, with 10 bases remaining between them. The CDR3 sequence: CASSPLQGNTGELFF. The CDR3 DNA reads as TGTGCCAGCAGCCCTTTGCAGGGGAACACCGGGGAGCTGTTTTTT.

This chain links TRBV6-2 or TRBV6-3 with TRBJ1-2; D possibly corresponds to TRBD1 (5 bases). V was shortened by 7 bases and J by 4 bases, with 22 bases between the two germline ends. Germline CDR1 MNHEY, CDR2 SVGEGT. The CDR3 covers 16 residues. CDR3: CASTRGGGERSYGYTF. For the CDR3, the DNA is TGTGCCAGCACCCGCGGTGGGGGAGAGAGAAGCTATGGCTACACCTTC.